The present T cell receptor (beta chain) was sequenced within a study of early T cells in non-severe SARS-CoV-2 infection. Study overall: The study sequenced bulk RNA from unsorted whole blood, with chains unpaired.

Researchers tagged individual cDNA molecules with unique molecular identifiers. TCRdb used MiXCR to reprocess the 5' RACE reads, holding one entry per CDR3 protein. The data show tens of thousands of distinct CDR3 sequences, 5% to 6.5% seen once. Notes on this clonotype: As yet, its antigen is unknown.

V gave up 4 bases and J gave up 7 bases, with 10 bases separating them. CDR1 and CDR2 (germline): SQVTM, ANQGSEA. The CDR3 has 11 amino acids. The study, taken as a whole, reports: There was a bias toward anti-spike CD8 responses in VDJdb matching, which missed private and CD4 specificities.

This receptor was obtained from an adult who was a healthcare worker with PCR-confirmed SARS-CoV-2 infection or an uninfected control (not recorded which). The chain couples TRBV29-1 to TRBJ1-1; the D is unclear. The sequenced sample consisted of whole blood. The CDR3 coding sequence is TGCAGCGTTGCTCGAACAATTGAAGCTTTCTTT. Encoded protein: CSVARTIEAFF.